The clone carrying this T cell receptor beta chain appeared a single time. Its cognate antigen is unknown. The data derive from a study of lymphopenia after photon versus proton radiotherapy. TCRdb's table, derived via immunoSEQ multiplex PCR, lists solely in-frame clones and lacks some. The sample has around 63,000 clones; 70% to 90% are singletons. Broader study findings: Photon-treated patients lost naive T cells and TCR diversity; proton-treated stayed stable.

CDR1 and CDR2 from the germline V gene are MNHNS and SASEGT. This CDR3 contains 15 residues. V shed 4 bases and J 4 bases; nucleotides not matched to a gene: 7. The sample consisted of peripheral blood, taken from a patient treated with photon-based radiotherapy. J is TRBJ1-1 and V is TRBV6-1; 9 nucleotides align to TRBD1. The TCR sequence derives from a man aged 40-50 years with gastric cancer. The CDR3 region has the DNA TGTGCCAGCAGTGTGACAGGGGGTAGTGGCACTGAAGCTTTCTTT. Its translation is CASSVTGGSGTEAFF.